The present T cell receptor (beta chain) was sequenced within a study of T-cell memory formation after mild COVID-19. TCRdb reprocessed the 5' RACE reads with MiXCR, giving one entry per CDR3 protein. The sample records about 360,000 distinct CDR3 sequences, roughly 13% being singletons. The CDR3 runs 16 residues. V lost 1 base to trimming and J lost 4 bases; unmatched junction nucleotides: 5. CDR1 is SGHRS, CDR2 YFSETQ, per germline. Sequenced input: PBMCs or a T cell subset sorted from them (not recorded which). The rearrangement links TRBV5-1 to TRBJ2-2; TRBD2 matches at 9 bases. This clonotype was sampled from a man between 18 and 35 years old who had mild COVID-19 (a few samples of this study predate the infection). Cell type and time point are not known. CDR3 protein: CASSLTERGVTGELFF. CDR3 bases: TGCGCCAGCAGCTTGACCGAGCGGGGGGTCACCGGGGAGCTGTTTTTT.